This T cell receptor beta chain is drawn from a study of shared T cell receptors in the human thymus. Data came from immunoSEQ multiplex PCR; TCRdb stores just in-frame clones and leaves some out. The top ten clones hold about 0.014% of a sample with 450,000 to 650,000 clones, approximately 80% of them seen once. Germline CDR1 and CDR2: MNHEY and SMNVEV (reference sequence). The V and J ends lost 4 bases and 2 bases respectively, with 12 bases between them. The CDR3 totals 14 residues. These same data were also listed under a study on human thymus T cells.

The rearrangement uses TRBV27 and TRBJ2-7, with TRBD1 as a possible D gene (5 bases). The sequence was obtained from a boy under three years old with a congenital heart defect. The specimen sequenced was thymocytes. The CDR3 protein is CASSYSGFPYEQYF. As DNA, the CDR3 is TGTGCCAGCAGTTACTCAGGGTTCCCCTACGAGCAGTACTTC.